Below, 32 T cell receptor beta chains from the same sample are listed, as sequenced in a study of T-cell memory formation after mild COVID-19. TCRdb re-derived calls from the 5' RACE reads in MiXCR, one entry per CDR3 protein. The sample has fewer than 250,000 distinct CDR3 sequences, over 15% seen once; the top ten hold 2.1%. The sequencing sample was made of PBMCs or a T cell subset sorted from them (not recorded which). Receptor source: an adult woman who had mild COVID-19 (a few samples of this study predate the infection). Cell type and time point are not known.

The chain uses TRBV24-1 and TRBJ2-7, with a tentative D call TRBD1 (6 bases). Germline V gene lookup returns CDR1 KGHDR and CDR2 SFDVKD. The CDR3 runs 14 residues. The V end lost 3 bases, the J end lost 0 bases, and 8 bases lay between the germline ends. DNA of the CDR3: TGTGCCACCAGTGATCCGGACAGCTCCTACGAGCAGTACTTC. This encodes CATSDPDSSYEQYF.

The V gene is TRBV6-2 or TRBV6-3, the J gene TRBJ2-7; D is possibly TRBD1 or TRBD2 (5 bases each). The CDR3 is made up of 14 amino acids. Per germline, CDR1 MNHEY and CDR2 SVGEGT. The ends were cut back, 5 bases at V and 2 bases at J, with 13 bases in the middle. The CDR3 DNA is TGTGCCAGCAGTCAGTGGACGGGACCCTACGAGCAGTACTTC. This encodes CASSQWTGPYEQYF.

This clonotype was observed a handful of times. This chain uses TRBV11-2 with TRBJ2-2; TRBD1 agrees at 8 bases. Looked up from germline, CDR1 is SGHAT and CDR2 is FQNNGV. V was pared by 5 bases and J by 7 bases, with 9 bases of the junction left unmatched. The CDR3 length is 15 residues. The chain's CDR3 is CASSPRQGTGGELFF. The CDR3 bases are TGTGCCAGCAGCCCCCGACAGGGGACGGGCGGGGAGCTGTTTTTT.

This clonotype has only a few counts. The chain uses TRBV29-1 and TRBJ2-1; D perhaps matches TRBD2 (6 bases). Trimming took 4 bases from V and 0 from J, leaving 13 bases between them. The CDR3 has 15 residues. Looked up from germline, CDR1 is SQVTM and CDR2 is ANQGSEA. The CDR3: CSVATLGGSYNEQFF. As DNA, the CDR3 is TGCAGCGTTGCGACCCTGGGGGGCTCCTACAATGAGCAGTTCTTC.

A few counts support this clonotype. The chain is built from TRBV7-3 and TRBJ1-1; TRBD1 might be the D (6 bases). The CDR3 sequence is 15 residues long. Trimming pared 5 bases from V and 2 bases from J, leaving 15 bases between. Germline V lookup: CDR1 SGHTA, CDR2 FQGTGA. CDR3 loop: CASSPRGHVNTEAFF. CDR3 nucleotide sequence: TGTGCCAGCAGCCCTCGGGGACACGTTAACACTGAAGCTTTCTTT.

The V call is TRBV12-5, the J call TRBJ1-3; no reliable D call. V lost 3 bases to trimming and J lost 0 bases, with 6 bases between them. Germline V gene data show CDR1 as LGHNT and CDR2 as FRNRAP. The CDR3 has 14 residues. CDR3 protein: CASGFSSSGNTIYF. The CDR3, as DNA: TGTGCTAGTGGTTTCAGTAGCTCTGGAAACACCATATATTTT.

The V gene is TRBV11-2, the J gene TRBJ2-4; D call uncertain. The V end lost 2 bases, the J end lost 8 bases, and 13 bases lay between the germline ends. The CDR3 length is 14 residues. The germline V gene encodes CDR1 SGHAT and CDR2 FQNNGV. This CDR3 is CASSLIASGDIQYF. The DNA for the CDR3 is TGTGCCAGCAGCTTAATAGCAAGTGGGGACATTCAGTACTTC.

This clonotype has only a few counts. V gene TRBV7-3 combines with J gene TRBJ2-5; tentatively, D is TRBD1 (6 bases). This CDR3 has 14 residues. V gave up 2 bases and J gave up 2 bases, with 9 bases separating them. Germline CDR1 reads SGHTA; CDR2 reads FQGTGA. The CDR3 region is CASSLSGQQETQYF. The CDR3 nucleotides read TGTGCCAGCAGCTTATCCGGACAGCAAGAGACCCAGTACTTC.

This clonotype has only a few counts. The rearrangement uses TRBV20-1 and TRBJ2-2; D perhaps matches TRBD1 (5 bases). Germline V gene data show CDR1 as DFQATT and CDR2 as SNEGSKA (reference sequence). CDR3 size: 14 residues. Trimming took off 3 bases at V and 1 base at J, with 9 bases between the two ends. CDR3 in DNA: TGCAGTGCTAGGGGGCAGATGAACACCGGGGAGCTGTTTTTT. Translation: CSARGQMNTGELFF.

This clonotype was counted only a few times. V usage is TRBV7-9 and J usage is TRBJ2-7; the D gene is possibly TRBD1 (6 bases). Germline loops: CDR1 SEHNR, CDR2 FQNEAQ (reference sequence). V lost 4 bases, J lost 5 bases, and 12 bases lay in between. There are 13 residues in the CDR3. The CDR3, as DNA: TGTGCCAGCAGCTCACAGGGTCTCCACGAGCAGTACTTC. Translation: CASSSQGLHEQYF. The full variable domain, with the rest looked up from reference TRBV7-9 and TRBJ2-7, is DTGVSQNPRHKITKRGQNVTFRCDPISEHNRLYWYRQTLGQGPEFLTYFQNEAQLEKSRLLSDRFSAERPKGSFSTLEIQRTEQGDSAMYLCASSSQGLHEQYFGPGTRLTVT.

The chain uses TRBV11-2 and TRBJ2-7, with D tentatively TRBD1 (5 bases). Germline loops: CDR1 SGHAT, CDR2 FQNNGV. Trimming took off 0 bases at V and 4 bases at J, with 13 bases between the two ends. The CDR3 sequence is 15 residues long. CDR3 in amino acids: CASSLDQGRAYEQYF. The CDR3 bases are TGTGCCAGCAGCTTAGATCAGGGCAGGGCGTACGAGCAGTACTTC. The full variable domain, with the rest looked up from reference TRBV11-2 and TRBJ2-7, is EAGVAQSPRYKIIEKRQSVAFWCNPISGHATLYWYQQILGQGPKLLIQFQNNGVVDDSQLPKDRFSAERLKGVDSTLKIQPAKLEDSAVYLCASSLDQGRAYEQYFGPGTRLTVT.

The V call is TRBV6-5, the J call TRBJ2-2; no clear D gene. The germline V gene encodes CDR1 MNHEY and CDR2 SVGAGI. CDR3 length: 12 amino acids. The V end lost 4 bases, the J end lost 6 bases, and 6 bases lay between the germline ends. CDR3 region: CASSLPPGELFF. The CDR3 bases are TGTGCCAGCAGTTTACCGCCCGGGGAGCTGTTTTTT.

This clonotype was detected only a few times. The chain is built from TRBV5-1 and TRBJ1-2; D call uncertain. Germline assignment: CDR1 SGHRS and CDR2 YFSETQ. This CDR3 has 13 amino acids. V dropped 4 bases and J dropped 5 bases, with 12 bases sitting between them. This CDR3 reads CASSIDPKYGYTF. In DNA, the CDR3 is TGCGCCAGCAGCATCGACCCGAAATATGGCTACACCTTC.

This clonotype was counted between two and nine times. V is TRBV20-1 and J is TRBJ2-7, with no clear D. This CDR3 comprises 13 residues. V lost 6 bases and J lost 0, with 12 bases in between. Germline V CDR1 and CDR2: DFQATT, SNEGSKA (reference sequence). In nucleotides, the CDR3 is TGCAGTGCCCGTCAGGTCAGCTCCTACGAGCAGTACTTC. Its translation is CSARQVSSYEQYF.

The table lists this clonotype with a few counts. The gene calls are TRBV10-3 and TRBJ2-2; D not resolved. This CDR3 region has 13 residues. V lost 5 bases and J 6 bases, leaving 10 bases between the germline ends. CDR1 is ENHRY, CDR2 SYGVKD, per germline. In DNA, the CDR3 is TGTGCCATCAGTTCCTCTTTCGCCGGGGAGCTGTTTTTT. Amino acid sequence: CAISSSFAGELFF.

The rearrangement uses TRBV4-1 and TRBJ1-3; possible D gene TRBD1, 6 bases. CDR3 length equals 16 residues. Germline assignment: CDR1 MGHRA and CDR2 YSYEKL. V was pared by 0 bases and J by 0 bases, with 9 bases between. The CDR3 region is CASSQEGGISGNTIYF. In nucleotides, the CDR3 is TGCGCCAGCAGCCAAGAAGGGGGGATCTCTGGAAACACCATATATTTT.

This rearrangement joins TRBV24-1 to TRBJ2-1; 7 nucleotides match TRBD1. The J segment lost 10 bases and the V segment lost 4 bases, leaving 3 bases of the junction unmatched. Germline V gives CDR1 KGHDR, CDR2 SFDVKD. The CDR3 runs 12 residues. The CDR3 reads CATSDPTGEQFF. In nucleotides, the CDR3 is TGTGCCACCAGTGACCCGACAGGGGAGCAGTTCTTC.

V gene TRBV25-1 combines with J gene TRBJ2-7; 7 bases are a match to TRBD2. There are 16 residues in the CDR3. Germline V gene lookup returns CDR1 MGHDK and CDR2 SYGVNS. The junction had 5 bases not matched to a gene; V was cut back by 0 bases and J by 0 bases. The CDR3 DNA reads as TGTGCCAGCAGTGAATATGCGTCTAGCGGCTCCTACGAGCAGTACTTC. Its protein product is CASSEYASSGSYEQYF.

The gene calls are TRBV5-1 and TRBJ2-3; tentatively, D is TRBD1 or TRBD2 (5 bases each). Germline V gene sequence: CDR1 SGHRS, CDR2 YFSETQ. CDR3 length: 13 residues. The V end was cut by 5 bases, the J end by 3 bases, with 10 bases between. CDR3 sequence (DNA): TGCGCCAGCAGGACAGAGGGGACAGATACGCAGTATTTT. Protein product: CASRTEGTDTQYF.

V gene TRBV29-1 combines with J gene TRBJ1-1; unclear D gene. Germline V CDR1 and CDR2: SQVTM, ANQGSEA. There are 11 residues in the CDR3. Trimming removed 4 bases at V and 1 base at J, with 4 bases between. DNA for the CDR3: TGCAGCGTTGTACGGAACACTGAAGCTTTCTTT. Translating gives CSVVRNTEAFF.

This chain connects TRBV6-1 to TRBJ1-3; D unresolved. The germline gives CDR1 MNHNS, CDR2 SASEGT. V was trimmed by 6 bases and J by 2 bases, leaving 11 bases between them. The length of the CDR3 is 14 residues. The CDR3 nucleotides read TGTGCCAGCAGGGAGGCGGGAACTGGAAACACCATATATTTT. It codes for CASREAGTGNTIYF.

This clonotype occurred a few times. The chain couples TRBV30 to TRBJ2-2, with 13 nucleotides matching TRBD2. Per the germline V gene, CDR1 is GTSNPN and CDR2 is SVGIG (reference sequence). V shed 4 bases, J shed 5 bases, and the junction held 4 bases outside the gene matches. The CDR3 has 15 residues. CDR3 sequence: CAWTGLAGRTGELFF. CDR3 bases: TGTGCCTGGACGGGACTAGCGGGGAGGACCGGGGAGCTGTTTTTT.

This clonotype was seen a few times. The rearrangement links TRBV7-9 to TRBJ2-2, with 10 bases identical to TRBD2. There are 20 residues in the CDR3. J gave up 1 base and V 2 bases, and 13 bases lay outside the gene matches. CDR1 is SEHNR, CDR2 FQNEAQ, per germline (reference sequence). This CDR3 reads CASSLRRKEGLARNTGELFF. CDR3 coding DNA: TGTGCCAGCAGCTTAAGACGTAAAGAGGGACTAGCGCGGAACACCGGGGAGCTGTTTTTT.

The V call is TRBV11-3, the J call TRBJ1-4; unclear D gene. Germline V CDR1 and CDR2: SGHNT, YENEEA. The germline V and J ends were trimmed by 6 bases and 0 bases, with 5 bases remaining between them. CDR3 length: 13 amino acids. CDR3 sequence reads: CASRWTTNEKLFF. The CDR3 DNA sequence: TGTGCCAGCAGGTGGACAACTAATGAAAAACTGTTTTTT.

The CDR3 sequence is CASSWAGGLGEQYF. The CDR3 DNA sequence: TGTGCCAGCAGCTGGGCAGGGGGCTTGGGGGAGCAGTACTTC. The chain carries TRBV5-8 and TRBJ2-7; the match to TRBD1 covers 8 bases. Germline lookup yields CDR1 SGHTS and CDR2 YDEGEE. The CDR3 consists of 14 residues. V was pared by 3 bases and J by 7 bases, with 9 bases of the junction left unmatched.

This clonotype has a count of ten or more. The J gene is TRBJ2-1, the V gene TRBV4-1; possible D gene TRBD2, 6 bases. Germline CDR1 and CDR2: MGHRA and YSYEKL. V shed 5 bases and J shed 3 bases, with 17 bases lying between them. The CDR3 is 16 residues long. CDR3 residues: CASSLHRGGVYNEQFF. Written as DNA, the CDR3 is TGCGCCAGCAGCTTACACCGTGGCGGGGTCTACAATGAGCAGTTCTTC.

This clonotype has only a few counts. The chain combines TRBV12-3 or TRBV12-4 with TRBJ2-5, with a weak D call TRBD1 (6 bases). Trimming shortened V by 7 bases and J by 4 bases, and 13 bases separated the two germline ends. The CDR3 is 13 residues long. CDR3: CASISGEGETQYF. Here the CDR3 DNA reads TGTGCCAGCATCTCAGGGGAAGGAGAGACCCAGTACTTC.

The genes are TRBV5-1 and TRBJ2-1, with TRBD2 matching 13 bases. From germline, CDR1 is SGHRS and CDR2 YFSETQ. This CDR3 spans 16 amino acids. Unmatched junction bases numbered 5, after V lost 3 bases and J lost 5 bases. The DNA of the CDR3 is TGCGCCAGCAGCTCCCAACTAGCGGGGGGGAACAATGAGCAGTTCTTC. Protein product: CASSSQLAGGNNEQFF.

This clonotype appeared a few times. This chain joins TRBV20-1 and TRBJ2-7; TRBD1 agrees at 7 bases. CDR1 and CDR2 from the germline V gene are DFQATT and SNEGSKA (reference sequence). The CDR3 contains 15 residues. Trimming took 0 bases from V and 4 from J; bases not matched to a gene: 9. The CDR3 loop reads CSARDSGGASYEQYF. CDR3 in DNA: TGCAGTGCTAGAGATTCAGGGGGAGCCTCATACGAGCAGTACTTC.

This clonotype was seen only a few times. The J gene is TRBJ1-2, the V gene TRBV7-2; D not resolved. V was cut by 5 bases and J by 2 bases, with 9 bases left in between. CDR3 length: 13 residues. Germline CDR1 is SGHTA and CDR2 is FQGNSA. CDR3 loop: CASSVTVNYGYTF. The DNA of the CDR3 is TGTGCCAGCAGCGTTACAGTGAACTATGGCTACACCTTC. The full variable domain, rest sourced from reference TRBV7-2 and TRBJ1-2, is GAGVSQSPSNKVTEKGKDVELRCDPISGHTALYWYRQSLGQGLEFLIYFQGNSAPDKSGLPSDRFSAERTGGSVSTLTIQRTQQEDSAVYLCASSVTVNYGYTFGSGTRLTVV.

This clonotype was observed at least ten times. In nucleotides, the CDR3 is TGTGCCAGCAGCCCCGGTACCTACGAGCAGTACTTC. Amino acids: CASSPGTYEQYF. The chain combines TRBV3-1 with TRBJ2-7, with D unresolved. This CDR3 is 12 amino acids long. V was cut by 4 bases and J by 2 bases, with 6 bases left in between. Germline V gives CDR1 LGHDT, CDR2 YNNKEL (reference sequence).

This clonotype has a handful of counts. This sequence joins TRBV9 and TRBJ1-1; D might be TRBD1 (5 bases). V shed 2 bases and J shed 3 bases, with 14 bases lying between them. There are 15 residues in the CDR3. CDR1 and CDR2 (germline): SGDLS, YYNGEE. CDR3: CASSVQGNPDTEAFF. CDR3 DNA sequence: TGTGCCAGCAGCGTTCAGGGCAACCCTGACACTGAAGCTTTCTTT. The variable domain in full, completed from reference TRBV9 and TRBJ1-1, reads DSGVTQTPKHLITATGQRVTLRCSPRSGDLSVYWYQQSLDQGLQFLIQYYNGEERAKGNILERFSAQQFPDLHSELNLSSLELGDSALYFCASSVQGNPDTEAFFGQGTRLTVV.